This T cell receptor beta chain was sequenced in a study of breast tumors, draining lymph nodes, adjacent tissues. Study observations and caveats: Findings are consistent with lymph node origin and intratumoral expansion of most tumor T cells. Compared with lymph nodes, tumors were less diverse; compared with nontumor tissue, more.

On this clonotype: Its specificity is not known. At one end the junction does not follow the germline gene, possibly because of a read error.

CDR3 size: 15 residues. Germline CDR1 reads DFQATT; CDR2 reads SNEGSKA (reference sequence). TCRdb independently ran MiXCR on the multiplex PCR reads; one entry per CDR3 protein. The sample carries 11,000 or so distinct CDR3 sequences, around 34% recorded once. The sample was breast tumor tissue. V usage is TRBV20-1 and J usage is TRBJ2-7; 11 positions match TRBD1. This receptor was identified in a female donor with breast cancer. Some clones in this sample may be carry-over from other donors' samples. This CDR3 is CSAAPGTGGAYEQDF. DNA of the CDR3: TGCAGTGCTGCACCGGGGACAGGGGGGGCATACGAGCAGGACTTC.